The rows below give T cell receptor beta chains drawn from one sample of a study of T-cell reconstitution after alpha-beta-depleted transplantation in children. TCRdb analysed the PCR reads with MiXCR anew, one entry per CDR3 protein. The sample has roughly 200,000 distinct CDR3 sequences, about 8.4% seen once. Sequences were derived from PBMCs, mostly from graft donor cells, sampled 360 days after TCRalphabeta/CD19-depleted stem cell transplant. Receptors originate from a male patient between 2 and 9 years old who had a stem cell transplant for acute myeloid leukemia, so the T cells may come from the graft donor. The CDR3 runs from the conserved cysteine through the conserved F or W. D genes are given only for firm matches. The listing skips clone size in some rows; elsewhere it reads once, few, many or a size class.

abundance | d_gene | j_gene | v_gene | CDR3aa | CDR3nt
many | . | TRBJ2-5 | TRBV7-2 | CASSLDRWTKETQYF | TGTGCCAGCAGCTTAGACAGGTGGACTAAAGAGACCCAGTACTTC
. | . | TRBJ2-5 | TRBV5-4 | CAPGPRDETQYF | TGTGCACCCGGGCCCAGGGACGAGACCCAGTACTTC
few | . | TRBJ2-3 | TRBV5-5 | CASSDTPSTDTQYF | TGTGCCAGCAGCGACACTCCTAGCACAGATACGCAGTATTTT
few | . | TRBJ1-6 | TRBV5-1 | CASSLEGEEAYNSPLHF | TGCGCCAGCAGCTTAGAGGGGGAAGAGGCCTATAATTCACCCCTCCACTTT
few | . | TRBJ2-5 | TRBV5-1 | CASHTGSQETQYF | TGCGCCAGTCACACAGGGAGTCAAGAGACCCAGTACTTC
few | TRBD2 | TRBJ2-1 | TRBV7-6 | CASSLAPSGGTTHNEQFF | TGTGCCAGCAGCTTAGCGCCTAGCGGGGGGACGACTCACAATGAGCAGTTCTTC
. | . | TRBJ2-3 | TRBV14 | CASSQDTTVDTQYF | TGTGCCAGCAGCCAAGATACCACGGTCGATACGCAGTATTTT
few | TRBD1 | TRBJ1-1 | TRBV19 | CASSVPGQGTKTEAFF | TGTGCCAGTAGCGTCCCGGGACAGGGAACGAAAACTGAAGCTTTCTTT
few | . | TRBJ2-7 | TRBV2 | CASSEGPARALPYEQYF | TGTGCCAGCAGTGAAGGTCCTGCCAGGGCTCTGCCCTACGAGCAGTACTTC
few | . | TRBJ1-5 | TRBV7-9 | CASSLGQTDQPQHF | TGTGCCAGCAGCTTGGGGCAAACAGATCAGCCCCAGCATTTT
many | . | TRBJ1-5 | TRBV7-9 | CASSSGSGIGQPQHF | TGTGCCAGCAGCTCCGGGTCCGGGATCGGCCAGCCCCAGCATTTT
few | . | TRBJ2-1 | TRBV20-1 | CSARGRTSSYNEQFF | TGCAGTGCTAGAGGACGGACGAGCTCCTACAATGAGCAGTTCTTC
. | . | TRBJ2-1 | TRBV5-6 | CASSPVGGYNEQFF | TGTGCCAGCAGCCCGGTCGGTGGCTACAATGAGCAGTTCTTC
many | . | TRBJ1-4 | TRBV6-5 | CASSSDKATNEKLFF | TGTGCCAGCAGTTCAGATAAGGCAACTAATGAAAAACTGTTTTTT
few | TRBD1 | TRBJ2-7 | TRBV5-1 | CASSLRGRLHEQYF | TGCGCCAGCAGCTTGAGGGGGCGTCTCCACGAGCAGTACTTC
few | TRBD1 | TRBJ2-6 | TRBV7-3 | CASSTSGTGGTGANVLTF | TGTGCCAGCAGCACTTCCGGGACAGGGGGCACTGGGGCCAACGTCCTGACTTTC
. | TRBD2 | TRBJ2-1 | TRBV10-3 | CAIRVAGYNEQFF | TGTGCCATCAGAGTAGCGGGGTACAATGAGCAGTTCTTC
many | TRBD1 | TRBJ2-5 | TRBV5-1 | CASRDRASKETQYF | TGCGCCAGCAGGGACAGGGCCTCTAAAGAGACCCAGTACTTC
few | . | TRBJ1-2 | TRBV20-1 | CSALRDTGGYTF | TGCAGTGCTCTCCGGGACACAGGCGGCTACACCTTC
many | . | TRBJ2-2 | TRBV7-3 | CASSFQRATGELFF | TGTGCCAGCAGCTTCCAACGGGCTACCGGGGAGCTGTTTTTT
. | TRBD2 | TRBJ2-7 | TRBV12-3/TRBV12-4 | CASSKGGLAKQNYEEYF | TGTGCCAGCAGTAAGGGGGGACTAGCCAAACAAAACTACGAGGAGTACTTC
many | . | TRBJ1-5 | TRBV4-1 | CASSQGWVNRQPQHF | TGCGCCAGCAGCCAGGGTTGGGTTAACCGTCAGCCCCAGCATTTT
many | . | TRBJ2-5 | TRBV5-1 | CASSLGDSPSGETQYF | TGCGCCAGCAGCTTGGGAGACAGTCCCTCCGGTGAGACCCAGTACTTC
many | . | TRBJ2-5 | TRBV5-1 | CASSSLTGRDETQYF | TGCGCCAGCAGCTCATTGACAGGGCGGGATGAGACCCAGTACTTC
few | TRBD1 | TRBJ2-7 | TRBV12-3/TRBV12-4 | CASSPEDRGRYEQYF | TGTGCCAGCAGCCCCGAGGACAGGGGGCGTTACGAGCAGTACTTC
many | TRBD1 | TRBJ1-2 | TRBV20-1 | CSASRDRAYGYTF | TGCAGTGCTAGTAGGGACAGGGCCTATGGCTACACCTTC
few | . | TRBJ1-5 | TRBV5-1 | CASSPGGASSNQPQHF | TGCGCCAGCAGCCCGGGTGGGGCTTCAAGCAATCAGCCCCAGCATTTT
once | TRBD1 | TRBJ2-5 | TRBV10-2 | CASSERRGTGQETQYF | TGCGCCAGCAGTGAGAGGCGAGGGACAGGGCAAGAGACCCAGTACTTC
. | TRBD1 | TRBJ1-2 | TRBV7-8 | CASSLAGDRVGYGYTF | TGTGCCAGCAGCTTAGCTGGGGACAGGGTCGGCTATGGCTACACCTTC
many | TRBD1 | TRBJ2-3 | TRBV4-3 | CASSQDWDRAPDTQYF | TGCGCCAGCAGCCAAGATTGGGACAGGGCCCCAGATACGCAGTATTTT
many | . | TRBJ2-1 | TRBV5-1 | CASSVVLGYEQFF | TGCGCCAGCAGCGTTGTACTAGGCTATGAGCAGTTCTTC
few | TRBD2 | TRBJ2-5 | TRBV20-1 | CSAEGRGAGGPETQYF | TGCAGTGCCGAGGGCCGAGGGGCGGGGGGGCCAGAGACCCAGTACTTC
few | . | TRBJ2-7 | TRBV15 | CATSRGSDSLYEQYF | TGTGCCACCAGCAGAGGGTCAGATTCCCTCTACGAGCAGTACTTC
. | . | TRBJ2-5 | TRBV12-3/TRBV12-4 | CARSCGGQLRARETQYF | TGTGCCAGGTCTTGTGGGGGGCAGCTCCGCGCCAGAGAGACCCAGTACTTC
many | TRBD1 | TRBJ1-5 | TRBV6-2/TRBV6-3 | CASSYEYRGPPQHF | TGTGCCAGCAGTTACGAGTACAGGGGCCCGCCCCAGCATTTT
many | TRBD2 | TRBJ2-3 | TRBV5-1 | CASSFLSAGAADTQYF | TGCGCCAGCAGCTTCCTATCAGCGGGAGCAGCAGATACGCAGTATTTT
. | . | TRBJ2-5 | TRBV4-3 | CASSQGGIPKSETQYF | TGCGCCAGCAGCCAAGGCGGGATCCCCAAGTCGGAGACCCAGTACTTC
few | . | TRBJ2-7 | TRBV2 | CASRRLQTPYEQYF | TGTGCCAGCAGGCGACTACAGACCCCCTACGAGCAGTACTTC
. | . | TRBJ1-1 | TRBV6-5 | CASSYMGDEAFF | TGTGCCAGCAGTTATATGGGGGATGAAGCTTTCTTT
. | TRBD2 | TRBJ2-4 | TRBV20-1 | CSARDPGLAGVAKNIQYF | TGCAGTGCTAGAGACCCGGGACTAGCGGGTGTAGCCAAAAACATTCAGTACTTC
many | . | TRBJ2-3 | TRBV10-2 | CASSKNRLTDTQYF | TGCGCCAGCAGTAAGAACAGGCTCACAGATACGCAGTATTTT
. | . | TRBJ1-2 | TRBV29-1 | CSVDRQGHGYTF | TGCAGCGTTGATCGGCAGGGCCATGGCTACACCTTC
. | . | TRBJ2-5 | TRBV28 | CASSLPGHTQETQYF | TGTGCCAGCAGCCTTCCGGGACACACACAAGAGACCCAGTACTTC
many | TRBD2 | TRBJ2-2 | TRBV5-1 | CASSLEGPSGTGELFF | TGCGCCAGCAGCTTGGAGGGCCCTAGCGGCACCGGGGAGCTGTTTTTT
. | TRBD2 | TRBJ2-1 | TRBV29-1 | CSGRRTSSIEQFF | TGCAGCGGCCGACGGACTAGCAGTATTGAGCAGTTCTTC
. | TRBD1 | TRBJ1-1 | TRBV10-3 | CAISGQGAGWNTEAFF | TGTGCCATCAGTGGCCAGGGGGCCGGTTGGAACACTGAAGCTTTCTTT
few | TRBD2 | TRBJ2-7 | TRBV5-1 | CASSDGLAGVYEQYF | TGCGCCAGCAGCGACGGACTAGCGGGAGTCTACGAGCAGTACTTC
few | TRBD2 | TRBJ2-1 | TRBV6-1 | CASGKTGETSGRFNEQFF | TGTGCCAGCGGAAAGACAGGGGAGACTAGCGGGAGGTTCAATGAGCAGTTCTTC
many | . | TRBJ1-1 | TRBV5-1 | CASSLIPGNTEAFF | TGCGCCAGCAGCTTGATCCCCGGGAACACTGAAGCTTTCTTT
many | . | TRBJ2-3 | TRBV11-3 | CASSSRGTDTQYF | TGTGCCAGCAGCTCTAGGGGTACAGATACGCAGTATTTT